What follows are 5 T cell receptor beta chains derived from one specimen sequenced in a study of shared clonotypes between healthy human individuals. The assay was immunoSEQ multiplex PCR, and TCRdb's table has in-frame clones only and misses some. This sample has hundreds of thousands of clones; 95% to 97% occur once, and the top ten carry about 0.32%. Specimen: memory CD8+ T cells sorted from blood. Subset meaning: CD45RO+ cells pooled with CCR7-negative TemRA cells. The receptors were gathered from a man under 40 in good health.

This sequence joins TRBV9 and TRBJ2-2; 9 positions match TRBD1. J lost 6 bases, V lost 0 bases, and 0 bases had no gene match. This CDR3 region has 14 residues. CDR1 and CDR2 from the germline V gene are SGDLS and YYNGEE. In nucleotides, the CDR3 is TGTGCCAGCAGCGTAGGACAGGGGGCCGGGGAGCTGTTTTTT. Translation gives CASSVGQGAGELFF.

This clone was counted a single time. The chain uses TRBV19 and TRBJ2-1; 9 bases map to TRBD2. The CDR3 has 13 residues. V dropped 7 bases and J dropped 7; count of bases not matched to a gene: 5. Germline CDR1 reads LNHDA; CDR2 reads SQIVND (reference sequence). The CDR3 region is CASTELAGNEQFF. The CDR3, as DNA: TGTGCCAGTACTGAACTAGCGGGTAATGAGCAGTTCTTC. Full variable domain (missing parts from reference TRBV19 and TRBJ2-1): DGGITQSPKYLFRKEGQNVTLSCEQNLNHDAMYWYRQDPGQGLRLIYYSQIVNDFQKGDIAEGYSVSREKKESFPLTVTSAQKNPTAFYLCASTELAGNEQFFGPGTRLTVL.

The V gene is TRBV29-1, the J gene TRBJ2-1; TRBD1 matches at 9 bases. CDR1 and CDR2 (germline): SQVTM, ANQGSEA. J lost 4 bases, V lost 6 bases, and 7 bases had no gene match. There are 14 residues in the CDR3. The CDR3 DNA is TGCAGCGTGCTCAGGGACAGGGCTTACAATGAGCAGTTCTTC. Amino acid sequence: CSVLRDRAYNEQFF.

J is TRBJ2-1 and V is TRBV5-6; no clear D. The CDR3 covers 14 residues. V was trimmed by 6 bases and J by 8 bases, leaving 18 bases between them. CDR1 and CDR2 (germline): SGHDT, YYEEEE. The CDR3 protein is CASTPFPPSYEQFF. In DNA, the CDR3 is TGTGCCAGCACCCCCTTCCCACCATCATATGAGCAGTTCTTC.

The J gene is TRBJ1-2, the V gene TRBV28; a possible D gene is TRBD1 (6 bases). Trimming pared 1 base from V and 5 bases from J, leaving 11 bases between. The germline CDR1 and CDR2 sequences are MDHEN and SYDVKM. This CDR3 is built from 14 residues. CDR3 DNA: TGTGCCAGCAGTTTATTGGGGAGGGGGTATGGCTACACCTTC. Translation gives CASSLLGRGYGYTF.